The 10 T cell receptor beta chains below all came from one sample that was sequenced in a study of PD-L1 blockade in urothelial cancer. Specified time point: pretreatment peripheral blood. Here immunoSEQ multiplex PCR was the method, and the copy in TCRdb shows in-frame clones only, minus some. Among 55,000 to 80,000 clones listed, approximately 86% were seen once. The sequences come from PBMCs, collected around atezolizumab (anti-PD-L1) treatment. The receptors stem from a man aged 60 to 69 with urothelial cancer.

This chain uses TRBV30 with TRBJ2-7, with 8 bases fitting TRBD1. The CDR3 length is 14 residues. V shed 1 base, J shed 4 bases, and the junction held 6 bases outside the gene matches. From germline, CDR1 is GTSNPN and CDR2 SVGIG (reference sequence). The CDR3 region has the DNA TGTGCCTGGAGTGCAGACAGGGGTCGGTACGAGCAGTACTTC. Translating gives CAWSADRGRYEQYF.

This chain connects TRBV7-2 to TRBJ1-5, with D perhaps TRBD1 (5 bases). CDR1 is SGHTA and CDR2 is FQGNSA in the germline V gene. V gave up 0 bases and J gave up 3 bases, with 9 bases separating them. This CDR3 comprises 15 residues. CDR3 bases: TGTGCCAGCAGCTTAGCGGGACTGATCAATCAGCCCCAGCATTTT. Protein product: CASSLAGLINQPQHF.

This clone appeared a single time. CDR3: CASSERVRGNSPLHF. The CDR3 nucleotides are TGTGCCAGCAGTGAAAGAGTACGGGGAAACTCACCCCTCCACTTT. The V call is TRBV2, the J call TRBJ1-6; D is ambiguous. Germline CDR1 SNHLY, CDR2 FYNNEI. Trimming stripped 2 bases from V and 10 bases from J, with 15 bases between. The CDR3 length is 15 residues.

The chain couples TRBV5-1 to TRBJ2-5, with TRBD1 matching over 10 bases. The CDR3 spans 18 residues. Germline V lookup: CDR1 SGHRS, CDR2 YFSETQ. V lost 0 bases, J lost 7 bases, and 15 bases stayed unmatched. DNA for the CDR3: TGCGCCAGCAGCTTGGTTAATACGGGGACAGGGGTCGGGGTGACCCAGTACTTC. This sequence encodes CASSLVNTGTGVGVTQYF.

The J gene is TRBJ2-1, the V gene TRBV9; no clear D. V gave up 4 bases and J gave up 3 bases, with 5 bases separating them. The length of the CDR3 is 12 residues. Germline assignment: CDR1 SGDLS and CDR2 YYNGEE. The CDR3 DNA is TGTGCCAGCAGCCTTAACTACAATGAGCAGTTCTTC. Protein: CASSLNYNEQFF.

The genes are TRBV4-2 and TRBJ2-1, with D possibly matching TRBD2 (6 bases). The CDR3 contains 23 residues. Per the germline V gene, CDR1 is LGHNA and CDR2 is YNFKEQ. V lost 0 bases and J lost 0, with 30 bases in between. CDR3 coding DNA: TGTGCCAGCAGCCAAGATGTTGTTCCGGGCGGGGCTAGCGCGCTTAGCTCCTACAATGAGCAGTTCTTC. Residues: CASSQDVVPGGASALSSYNEQFF.

In nucleotides, the CDR3 is TGTGCCAGCAGTCCGGGGGGAGGAAACGAGCAGTACTTC. This sequence encodes CASSPGGGNEQYF. The V and J genes are TRBV6-6 and TRBJ2-7, with 7 bases lining up with TRBD2. CDR3 length equals 13 residues. V lost 5 bases and J lost 5; bases outside the gene matches: 6. Germline V gives CDR1 MNHNY, CDR2 SVGAGI (reference sequence).

The chain employs TRBV7-8 and TRBJ2-1, with D possibly TRBD2 on 6 matching bases. V gave up 1 base and J gave up 2 bases, with 9 bases separating them. This CDR3 comprises 15 residues. The germline V gene has CDR1 SGHVS and CDR2 FQNEAQ. CDR3 nucleotide sequence: TGTGCCAGCAGCTTAGTATGGGGGGCCTACAATGAGCAGTTCTTC. Its translation: CASSLVWGAYNEQFF.

This chain joins TRBV11-3 and TRBJ2-1; TRBD2 is a possible D gene (5 bases). The CDR3 is 13 residues long. V was pared by 0 bases and J by 10 bases, with 10 bases between. Germline CDR1 is SGHNT and CDR2 is YENEEA. The CDR3 sequence: CASSLDRRGEQFF. DNA of the CDR3: TGTGCCAGCAGCTTAGATCGGCGAGGGGAGCAGTTCTTC.

This clone was picked up a small number of times. This chain joins TRBV7-2 and TRBJ1-6; maybe TRBD1 (5 bases). V dropped 5 bases and J dropped 10 bases, with 18 bases sitting between them. The CDR3 is 15 amino acids. Germline V gene sequence: CDR1 SGHTA, CDR2 FQGNSA. The CDR3 protein is CASSPLPRGNSPLHF. CDR3 nucleotide sequence: TGTGCCAGCAGCCCCCTCCCCCGGGGGAACTCACCCCTCCACTTT.